This passage covers 8 T cell receptor beta chains from one sample sequenced in a study of monozygotic twins with inflammatory bowel disease. TCRdb re-called the 5' RACE reads, yielding one record per CDR3 amino acid sequence without DNA. In total, the table holds approximately 300,000 distinct CDR3 sequences. Sequencing was done on a sample of blood. The receptors were gathered from a human donor with ulcerative colitis or Crohn's disease, or a healthy co-twin of an affected twin (not recorded which).

The chain couples TRBV2 to TRBJ2-1; without DNA, the TCRdb call of TRBD2 cannot be checked. The CDR3 is 13 amino acids. Germline V CDR1 and CDR2: SNHLY, FYNNEI. Here the CDR3 reads CASGTSGSWEQFF.

The chain employs TRBV20-1 and TRBJ2-7; the D call of TRBD1 rests on TCRdb alone, since no DNA is present to check it. There are 13 residues in the CDR3. The V gene's germline CDR1 is DFQATT and CDR2 SNEGSKA (reference sequence). CDR3 sequence: CSASRDTSYEQYF.

The chain links TRBV20-1 to TRBJ2-7; TCRdb's assignment of TRBD1 cannot be checked, as there is no DNA. From germline, CDR1 is DFQATT and CDR2 SNEGSKA (reference sequence). The CDR3 loop spans 14 amino acids. The CDR3 loop is CSASKRDMTYEQYF.

The V gene is TRBV5-6, the J gene TRBJ2-1; the TCRdb D gene call, TRBD2, has no DNA to confirm it. CDR1 is SGHDT, CDR2 YYEEEE, per germline. CDR3 size: 12 residues. The CDR3 protein is CASSSDISREFF.

The chain couples TRBV28 to TRBJ2-5; the D gene TCRdb calls, TRBD1, cannot be checked with no DNA. The V gene's germline CDR1 is MDHEN and CDR2 SYDVKM. This CDR3 contains 13 residues. The CDR3 here is CASSFTGGETQYF.

The CDR3: CASSSTLTGANVLTF. The rearrangement uses TRBV7-2 and TRBJ2-6. The CDR3 extends over 15 amino acids. Germline V gives CDR1 SGHTA, CDR2 FQGNSA.

The chain couples TRBV6-1 to TRBJ1-6; TCRdb selects TRBD1, and the lack of DNA leaves this call unchecked. Per germline, CDR1 MNHNS and CDR2 SASEGT. The CDR3 extends over 15 amino acids. CDR3 residues: CASSTPGGWNSPLHF.

The chain couples TRBV7-7 to TRBJ2-3; TCRdb returns TRBD2, unconfirmable since there is no DNA. CDR1 is SSHAT and CDR2 is FNYEAQ in the germline V gene (reference sequence). This CDR3 is 16 amino acids long. CDR3 protein: CASSVGLAGATDTQYF.